The 6 T cell receptor beta chains below were found in one sample sequenced in a study of shared T cell receptors in the human thymus. Produced via immunoSEQ multiplex PCR; TCRdb's table is partial and in-frame only. The sample lists about 610,000 clones, 88% seen once, with 0.0085% to 0.012% in the top ten. Another study also made use of these data, one on human thymus T cells.

Material: thymocytes. These receptors all stem from a boy less than two years old with a congenital heart defect.

The chain has TRBV7-9 and TRBJ1-2, with TRBD1 identical over 8 bases. V lost 5 bases and J lost 3; bases outside the gene matches: 17. The CDR3 is 18 residues long. From germline, CDR1 is SEHNR and CDR2 FQNEAQ (reference sequence). The CDR3 region has the DNA TGTGCCAGCAGCAAACAACAGACAGACGGACAGGGCTACTATGGCTACACCTTC. Translation gives CASSKQQTDGQGYYGYTF.

The chain couples TRBV27 to TRBJ2-7, with D hard to call. This CDR3 spans 15 amino acids. Germline V gives CDR1 MNHEY, CDR2 SMNVEV (reference sequence). V lost 2 bases and J lost 2, with 13 bases in between. The CDR3 nucleotides are TGTGCCAGCAGTTTAACGTGGCTCCCCCCCTACGAGCAGTACTTC. It yields the protein CASSLTWLPPYEQYF.

The chain carries TRBV6-1 and TRBJ1-5; D not resolved. Trimming shortened V by 6 bases and J by 0 bases, and 12 bases separated the two germline ends. The CDR3 runs 15 residues. The germline V gene encodes CDR1 MNHNS and CDR2 SASEGT. DNA for the CDR3: TGTGCCAGCAGAGGGAGGAAGGATAGCAATCAGCCCCAGCATTTT. Its translation is CASRGRKDSNQPQHF.

This chain connects TRBV4-3 to TRBJ2-5; 7 bases line up with TRBD2. V lost 3 bases and J lost 5; bases outside the gene matches: 3. The germline gives CDR1 LGHNA, CDR2 YSLEER. This CDR3 comprises 13 residues. The CDR3 loop is CASSQDGGETQYF. CDR3 nucleotides: TGCGCCAGCAGCCAGGACGGGGGGGAGACCCAGTACTTC.

The chain is built from TRBV18 and TRBJ2-7; 14 bases match TRBD2. CDR3 size: 23 residues. J was trimmed by 2 bases and V by 0 bases; bases with no gene match: 21. The germline V gene has CDR1 KGHSH and CDR2 LQKENI. CDR3 amino acids: CASSPPLRGIGTSGRGGPYEQYF. In nucleotides, the CDR3 is TGTGCCAGCTCACCACCACTCAGGGGAATCGGGACTAGCGGGAGAGGGGGCCCCTACGAGCAGTACTTC.

The V and J genes are TRBV5-4 and TRBJ1-1, with TRBD1 matching 9 bases. The CDR3 consists of 18 residues. Trimming at V came to 3 bases and at J to 3 bases, leaving 15 bases not matched to a gene. The V gene's germline CDR1 is SGHNT and CDR2 YYREEE (reference sequence). CDR3 sequence (DNA): TGTGCCAGCAGCTACAGTCCCGGGACAGGGAACGTTTACACTGAAGCTTTCTTT. Its protein product is CASSYSPGTGNVYTEAFF.